This T cell receptor beta chain stems from a study of T cell responses to AZD1222 COVID-19 vaccine. Findings and limits, study-wide: Every sample of the repertoires postdated the peak T cell response.

Of note for this clone: Its target is not known.

Profiling relied on immunoSEQ multiplex PCR, and the TCRdb table lists in-frame clones only, not all of them. The top ten clones hold about 11% of a sample with around 69,000 clones, about 88% of them seen once. The CDR3 length is 15 residues. Germline loops: CDR1 LGHDT, CDR2 YNNKEL (reference sequence). V lost 8 bases and J lost 1, with 17 bases in between. Sequences were derived from peripheral blood, sampled on day 0 of AZD1222 vaccination. The origin of this receptor is an adult in good health. The chain joins TRBV3-1 (or the pseudogene TRBV3-2) to TRBJ1-1, with D unresolved. Here the CDR3 reads CASSHLGWTNTEAFF. The CDR3 region has the DNA TGTGCCAGCTCCCATCTGGGGTGGACGAACACTGAAGCTTTCTTT.